Below, 5 T cell receptor beta chains from the same sample are listed, as sequenced in a study of blood T cell repertoires in COVID-19. The method was immunoSEQ multiplex PCR; TCRdb's version includes in-frame clones alone and lacks a portion of them. This table has approximately 150,000 clones, 70% to 90% appearing once. Sequencing was done on a sample of PBMCs or T cells enriched from blood (not recorded which). The receptors derive from a man aged 35 to 55 who had recovered from COVID-19.

The chain recombines TRBV5-1 with TRBJ2-6; 9 bases agree with TRBD1. V trimming: 0 bases; J trimming: 0 bases; junction bases outside the gene matches: 4. The length of the CDR3 is 18 residues. The germline gives CDR1 SGHRS, CDR2 YFSETQ. The CDR3 region is CASSLEGQGFSGANVLTF. As DNA, the CDR3 is TGCGCCAGCAGCTTGGAAGGACAGGGGTTCTCTGGGGCCAACGTCCTGACTTTC.

The chain recombines TRBV19 with TRBJ2-3; maybe TRBD1 (6 bases). V shed 7 bases and J shed 3 bases, with 14 bases lying between them. CDR1 is LNHDA and CDR2 is SQIVND in the germline V gene (reference sequence). This CDR3 region has 14 residues. CDR3 sequence reads: CASTSLQGTDTQYF. The DNA for the CDR3 is TGTGCCAGTACCAGTTTACAGGGTACAGATACGCAGTATTTT. Full variable domain (outside the CDR3, taken from reference TRBV19 and TRBJ2-3): DGGITQSPKYLFRKEGQNVTLSCEQNLNHDAMYWYRQDPGQGLRLIYYSQIVNDFQKGDIAEGYSVSREKKESFPLTVTSAQKNPTAFYLCASTSLQGTDTQYFGPGTRLTVL.

The rearrangement joins TRBV19 to TRBJ1-2; TRBD1 agrees at 8 bases. This CDR3 comprises 18 residues. V trimming: 0 bases; J trimming: 4 bases; junction bases outside the gene matches: 13. Germline CDR1 is LNHDA and CDR2 is SQIVND (reference sequence). The CDR3 DNA reads as TGTGCCAGTAGTATAGAGGGAGTGGGGACAGGAAGCGTCTATGGCTACACCTTC. It translates to CASSIEGVGTGSVYGYTF.

The genes are TRBV12-2 and TRBJ1-4; TRBD1 is the table's D call and was not checked against the DNA. TRBV12-2 is reported as a pseudogene. This CDR3 is built from 14 residues. The CDR3 region is CASRPDREGEKLFF. Here the CDR3 DNA reads TGTGCAAGTCGTCCGGACAGGGAAGGGGAAAAACTGTTTTTT.

This chain connects TRBV5-4 to TRBJ2-5; 9 bases map to TRBD1. In germline, CDR1 is SGHNT, CDR2 YYREEE (reference sequence). The CDR3 consists of 17 residues. With 0 bases clipped from V and 5 bases from J, the junction kept 11 bases outside the gene matches. The CDR3 is CASSLARKTGGYETQYF. The CDR3 nucleotides read TGTGCCAGCAGCTTGGCCCGAAAGACAGGGGGTTATGAGACCCAGTACTTC.